A selection of T cell receptor beta chains follows, all from one sample in a study of memory CD4+ T cells and cytomegalovirus serostatus. Profiled with immunoSEQ multiplex PCR; TCRdb holds only in-frame clones, not every one. The sample contains tens of thousands of clones, 70% to 80% of which appear only once. Sequencing was carried out using memory CD4+ T cells from blood. These receptors were obtained from an adult in good health and CMV-seronegative. Both conserved end residues are part of each CDR3.

TRBV6-1,CASTRGPNEKLFF
TRBV6-6,CAISGQGRSEAFF
TRBV28,CASSRGDSYNEQFF
TRBV7-6,CASSVLGLADSYEQYF
TRBV10-1,CATPPRGGRKLFF
TRBV5-1,CASSLDPGQGNQPQHF
TRBV4-1,CASSQIPTSAREKLFF
TRBV14,CASSQDRRGAGGEQYF
TRBV7-9,CASSLSGTNTEAFF
TRBV29-1,CSAAGTGSSEQYF
TRBV5-1,CASSPGGSGQNTQYF
TRBV7-2,CASSLSLATGELFF
TRBV2,CASRVTRHQTGELFF
TRBV30,CACGRMNTEAFF
TRBV2,CASSVGQGSGELFF
TRBV5-1,CASSLSGMPYEQYF
TRBV28,CASSLRKSSYNSPLHF
TRBV27,CASSFTSGGGTGTDTQYF
TRBV14,CASSPRTANTEAFF
TRBV4-1,CASSDHPRARAYEQYF
TRBV27,CASSFRTGNLYNEQFF
TRBV20-1,CSAEDYNIQYF
TRBV2,CASSMGAAPPADTQYF
TRBV29-1,CSVFYREAFF
TRBV7-9,CASSLARGVKGEKLFF
TRBV29-1,CSVGRGGTTDTQYF
TRBV28,CASSLYSQHYSYEQYF
TRBV9,CASSARSGTGDGYTF
TRBV5-1,CASRYGGASYEQYF
TRBV7-8,CASSPGTSIKFF
TRBV6-6,CASSPGTGNSGNTIYF
TRBV6-1,CASSEAPGGSYGYTF
TRBV5-6,CASSPGTEYGYTF
TRBV2,CASSVGGTRYEQYF
TRBV6-4,CASSATGNTEAFF
TRBV18,CASSPISGRRNEQFF
TRBV6-4,CASTVTEDSNQPQHF